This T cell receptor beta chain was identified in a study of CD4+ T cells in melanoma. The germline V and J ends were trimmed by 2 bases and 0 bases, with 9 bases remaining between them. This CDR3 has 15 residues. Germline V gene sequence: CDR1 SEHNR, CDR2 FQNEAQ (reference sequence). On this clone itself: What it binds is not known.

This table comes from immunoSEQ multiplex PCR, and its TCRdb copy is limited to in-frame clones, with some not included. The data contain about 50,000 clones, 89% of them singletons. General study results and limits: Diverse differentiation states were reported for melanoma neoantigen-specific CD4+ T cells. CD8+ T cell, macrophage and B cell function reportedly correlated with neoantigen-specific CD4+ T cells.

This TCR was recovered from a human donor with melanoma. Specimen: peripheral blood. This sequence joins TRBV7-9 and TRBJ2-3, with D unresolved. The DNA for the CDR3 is TGTGCCAGCAGCTTAAGGTCACCTAGCACAGATACGCAGTATTTT. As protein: CASSLRSPSTDTQYF.